This TCR beta chain was found in a study of cytotoxic CD8 clonotypes in ibrutinib-treated CLL. Measured with immunoSEQ multiplex PCR; TCRdb has only the in-frame clones, and not every one. The repertoire has 300,000 to 350,000 clones, around four fifths of them found once; the top ten carry over 6.5%. V was cut by 2 bases and J by 5 bases, with 10 bases left in between. The length of the CDR3 is 14 residues. Germline V gene lookup returns CDR1 LNHNV and CDR2 YYDKDF (reference sequence). This TCR came from a human donor with chronic lymphocytic leukemia. V and J are TRBV15 and TRBJ1-5; unclear D gene. Source: PBMCs, taken before ibrutinib treatment. The CDR3 DNA follows: TGTGCCACCAGCAGAATCGGGATCCATCAGCCCCAGCATTTT. The encoded protein is CATSRIGIHQPQHF.